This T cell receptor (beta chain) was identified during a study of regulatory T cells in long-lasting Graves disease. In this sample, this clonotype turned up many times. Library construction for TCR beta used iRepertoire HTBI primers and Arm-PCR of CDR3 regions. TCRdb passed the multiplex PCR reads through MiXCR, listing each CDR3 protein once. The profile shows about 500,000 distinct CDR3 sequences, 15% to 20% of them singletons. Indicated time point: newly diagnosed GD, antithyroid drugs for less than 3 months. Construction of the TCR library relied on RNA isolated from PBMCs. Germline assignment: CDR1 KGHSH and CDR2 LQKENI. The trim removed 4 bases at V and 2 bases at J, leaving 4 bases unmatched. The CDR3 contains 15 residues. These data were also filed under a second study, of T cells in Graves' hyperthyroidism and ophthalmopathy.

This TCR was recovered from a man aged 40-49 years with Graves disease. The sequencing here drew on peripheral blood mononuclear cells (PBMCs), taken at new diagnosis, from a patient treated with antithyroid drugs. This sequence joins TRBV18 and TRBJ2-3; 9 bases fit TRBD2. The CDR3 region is CASSHRLADTDTQYF. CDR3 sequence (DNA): TGTGCCAGCTCACACCGACTAGCGGACACAGATACGCAGTATTTT.